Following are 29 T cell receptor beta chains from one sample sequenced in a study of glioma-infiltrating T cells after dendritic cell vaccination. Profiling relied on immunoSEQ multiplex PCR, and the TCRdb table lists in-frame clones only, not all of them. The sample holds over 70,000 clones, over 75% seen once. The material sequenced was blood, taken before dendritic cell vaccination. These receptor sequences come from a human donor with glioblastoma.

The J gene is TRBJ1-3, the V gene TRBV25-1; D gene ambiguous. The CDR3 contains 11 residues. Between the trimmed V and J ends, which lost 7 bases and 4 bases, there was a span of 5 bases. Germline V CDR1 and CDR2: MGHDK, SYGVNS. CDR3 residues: CASTLGNTIYF. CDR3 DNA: TGTGCCAGCACACTCGGAAACACCATATATTTT. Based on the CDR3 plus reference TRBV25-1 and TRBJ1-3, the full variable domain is EADIYQTPRYLVIGTGKKITLECSQTMGHDKMYWYQQDPGMELHLIHYSYGVNSTEKGDLSSESTVSRIRTEHFPLTLESARPSHTSQYLCASTLGNTIYFGEGSWLTVV.

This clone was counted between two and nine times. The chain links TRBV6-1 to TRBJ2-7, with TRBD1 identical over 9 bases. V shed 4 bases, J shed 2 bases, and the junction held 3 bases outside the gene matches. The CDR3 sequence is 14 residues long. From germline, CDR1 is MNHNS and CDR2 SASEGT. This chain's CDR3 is CASSVQGAPYEQYF. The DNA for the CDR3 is TGTGCCAGCAGTGTACAGGGGGCGCCCTACGAGCAGTACTTC.

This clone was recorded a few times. The CDR3 DNA reads as TGTGCCAGCAGCTTAGGACTAGCGGACTACGAGCAGTACGTC. As protein: CASSLGLADYEQYV. This chain joins TRBV5-5 and TRBJ2-7; 10 bases are shared with TRBD2. V gave up 2 bases and J gave up 3 bases; unmatched junction bases: 2. CDR1 SGHKS and CDR2 YYEKEE come from the germline V gene (reference sequence). The CDR3 contains 14 residues.

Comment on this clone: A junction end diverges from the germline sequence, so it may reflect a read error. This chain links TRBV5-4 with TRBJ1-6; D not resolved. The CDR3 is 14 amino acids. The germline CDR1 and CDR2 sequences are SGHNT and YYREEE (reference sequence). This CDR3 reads CASSLLDYDSPLHF. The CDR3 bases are TGTGCCAGCAGCTTGCTGGACTATGATTCACCCCTCCACTTT.

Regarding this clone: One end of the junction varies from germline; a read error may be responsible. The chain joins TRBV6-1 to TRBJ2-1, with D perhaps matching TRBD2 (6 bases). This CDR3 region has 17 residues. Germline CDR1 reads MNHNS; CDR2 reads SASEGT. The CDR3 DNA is TGTGCCAGCAGTGATGCGGGGAAAAATCCATCCTCCAATGAGCAGTTCTTC. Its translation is CASSDAGKNPSSNEQFF.

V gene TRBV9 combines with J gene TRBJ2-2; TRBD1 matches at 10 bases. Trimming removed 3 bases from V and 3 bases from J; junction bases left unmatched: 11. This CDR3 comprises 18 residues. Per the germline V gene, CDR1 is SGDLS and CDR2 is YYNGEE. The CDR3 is CASSGRTGGTDYTGELFF. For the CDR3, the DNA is TGTGCCAGCAGCGGGAGGACAGGGGGTACCGATTACACCGGGGAGCTGTTTTTT.

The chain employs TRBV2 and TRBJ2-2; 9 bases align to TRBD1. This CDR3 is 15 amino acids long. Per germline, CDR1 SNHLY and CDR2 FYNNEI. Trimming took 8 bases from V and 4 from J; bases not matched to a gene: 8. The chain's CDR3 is CASSGQGGPTGELFF. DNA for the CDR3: TGTGCCAGCTCGGGACAGGGTGGTCCCACCGGGGAGCTGTTTTTT. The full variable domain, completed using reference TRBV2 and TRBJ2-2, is EPEVTQTPSHQVTQMGQEVILRCVPISNHLYFYWYRQILGQKVEFLVSFYNNEISEKSEIFDDQFSVERPDGSNFTLKIRSTKLEDSAMYFCASSGQGGPTGELFFGEGSRLTVL.

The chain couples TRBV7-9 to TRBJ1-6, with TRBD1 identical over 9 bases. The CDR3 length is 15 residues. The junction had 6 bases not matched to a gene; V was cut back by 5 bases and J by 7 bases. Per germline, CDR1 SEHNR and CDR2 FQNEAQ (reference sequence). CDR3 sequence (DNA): TGTGCCAGCAGCCGAACGGACAGGGGCAATTCACCCCTCCACTTT. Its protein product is CASSRTDRGNSPLHF.

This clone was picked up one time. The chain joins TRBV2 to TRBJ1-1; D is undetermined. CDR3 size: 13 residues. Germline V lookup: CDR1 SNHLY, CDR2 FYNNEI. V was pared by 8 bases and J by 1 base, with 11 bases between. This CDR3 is CASRRYSNTEAFF. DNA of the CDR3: TGTGCCAGCCGGAGGTATTCGAACACTGAAGCTTTCTTT.

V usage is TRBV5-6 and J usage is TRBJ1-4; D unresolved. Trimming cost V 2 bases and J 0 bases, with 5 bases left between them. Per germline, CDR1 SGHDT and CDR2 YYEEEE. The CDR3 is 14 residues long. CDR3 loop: CASSFVATNEKLFF. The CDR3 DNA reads TGTGCCAGCAGCTTCGTTGCAACTAATGAAAAACTGTTTTTT.

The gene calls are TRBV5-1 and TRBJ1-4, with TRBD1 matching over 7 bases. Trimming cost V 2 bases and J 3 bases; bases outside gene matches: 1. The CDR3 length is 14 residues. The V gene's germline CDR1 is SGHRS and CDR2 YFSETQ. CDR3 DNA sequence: TGCGCCAGCAGCTTACAGGGGCCTAATGAAAAACTGTTTTTT. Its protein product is CASSLQGPNEKLFF. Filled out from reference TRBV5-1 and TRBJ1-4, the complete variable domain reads KAGVTQTPRYLIKTRGQQVTLSCSPISGHRSVSWYQQTPGQGLQFLFEYFSETQRNKGNFPGRFSGRQFSNSRSEMNVSTLELGDSALYLCASSLQGPNEKLFFGSGTQLSVL.

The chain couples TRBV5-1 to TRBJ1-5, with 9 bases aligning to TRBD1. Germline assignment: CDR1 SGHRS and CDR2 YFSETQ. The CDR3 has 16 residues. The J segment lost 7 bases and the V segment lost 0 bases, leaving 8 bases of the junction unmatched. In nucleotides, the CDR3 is TGCGCCAGCAGCTTGGAGGGACAGGGAACCGGACAGCCCCAGCATTTT. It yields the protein CASSLEGQGTGQPQHF.

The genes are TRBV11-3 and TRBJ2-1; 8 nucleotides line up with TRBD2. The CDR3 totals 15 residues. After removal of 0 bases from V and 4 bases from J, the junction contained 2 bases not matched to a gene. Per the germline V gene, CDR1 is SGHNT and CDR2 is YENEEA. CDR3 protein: CASSLESGGYNEQFF. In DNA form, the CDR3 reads TGTGCCAGCAGCTTAGAGAGCGGGGGTTACAATGAGCAGTTCTTC. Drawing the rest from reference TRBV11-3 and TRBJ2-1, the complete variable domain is EAGVVQSPRYKIIEKKQPVAFWCNPISGHNTLYWYLQNLGQGPELLIRYENEEAVDDSQLPKDRFSAERLKGVDSTLKIQPAELGDSAVYLCASSLESGGYNEQFFGPGTRLTVL.

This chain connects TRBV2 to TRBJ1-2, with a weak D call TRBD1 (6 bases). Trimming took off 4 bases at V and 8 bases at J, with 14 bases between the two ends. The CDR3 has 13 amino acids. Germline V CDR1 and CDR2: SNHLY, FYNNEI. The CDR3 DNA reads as TGTGCCAGCAGTGGGGGACATGCGTCCGGCTACACCTTC. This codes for CASSGGHASGYTF.

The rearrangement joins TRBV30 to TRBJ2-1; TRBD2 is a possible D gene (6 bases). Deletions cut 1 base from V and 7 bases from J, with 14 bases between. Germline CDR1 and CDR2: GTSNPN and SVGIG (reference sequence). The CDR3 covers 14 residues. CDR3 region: CAWSGWEARNEQFF. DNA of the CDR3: TGTGCCTGGAGTGGGTGGGAGGCCAGGAATGAGCAGTTCTTC. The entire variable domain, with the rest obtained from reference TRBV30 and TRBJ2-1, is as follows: SQTIHQWPATLVQPVGSPLSLECTVEGTSNPNLYWYRQAAGRGLQLLFYSVGIGQISSEVPQNLSASRPQDRQFILSSKKLLLSDSGFYLCAWSGWEARNEQFFGPGTRLTVL.

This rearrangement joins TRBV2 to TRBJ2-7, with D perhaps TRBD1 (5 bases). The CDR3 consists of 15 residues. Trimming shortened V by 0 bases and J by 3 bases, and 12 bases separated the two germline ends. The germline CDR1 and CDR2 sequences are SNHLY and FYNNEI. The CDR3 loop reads CASSEARTFVYEQYF. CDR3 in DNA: TGTGCCAGCAGTGAAGCACGGACATTCGTCTACGAGCAGTACTTC.

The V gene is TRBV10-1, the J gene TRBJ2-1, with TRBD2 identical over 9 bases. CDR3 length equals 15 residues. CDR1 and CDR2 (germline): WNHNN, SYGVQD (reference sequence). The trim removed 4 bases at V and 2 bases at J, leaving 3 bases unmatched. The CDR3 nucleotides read TGCGCCAGCAGTGTGGCTAGCGGGACCTACAATGAGCAGTTCTTC. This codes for CASSVASGTYNEQFF.

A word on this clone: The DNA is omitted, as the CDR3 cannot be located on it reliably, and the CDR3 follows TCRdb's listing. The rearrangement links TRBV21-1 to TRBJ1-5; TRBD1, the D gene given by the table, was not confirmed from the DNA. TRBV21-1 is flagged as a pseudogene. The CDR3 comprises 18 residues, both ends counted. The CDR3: CASSKFGAGTQPNQPQHF.

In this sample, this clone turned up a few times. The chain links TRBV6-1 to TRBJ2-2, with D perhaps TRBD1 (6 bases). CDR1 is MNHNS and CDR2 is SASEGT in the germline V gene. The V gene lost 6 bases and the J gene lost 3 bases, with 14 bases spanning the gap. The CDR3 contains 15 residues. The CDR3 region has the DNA TGTGCCAGCAGCCTGGGACAAACCTACACCGGGGAGCTGTTTTTT. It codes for CASSLGQTYTGELFF.

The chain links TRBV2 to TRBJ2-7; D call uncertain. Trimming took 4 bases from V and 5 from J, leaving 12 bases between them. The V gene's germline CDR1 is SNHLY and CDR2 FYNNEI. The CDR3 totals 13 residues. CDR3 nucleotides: TGTGCCAGCAGTGCACAGAAAAGCCACGAGCAGTACTTC. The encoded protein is CASSAQKSHEQYF. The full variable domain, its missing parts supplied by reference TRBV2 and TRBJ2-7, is EPEVTQTPSHQVTQMGQEVILRCVPISNHLYFYWYRQILGQKVEFLVSFYNNEISEKSEIFDDQFSVERPDGSNFTLKIRSTKLEDSAMYFCASSAQKSHEQYFGPGTRLTVT.

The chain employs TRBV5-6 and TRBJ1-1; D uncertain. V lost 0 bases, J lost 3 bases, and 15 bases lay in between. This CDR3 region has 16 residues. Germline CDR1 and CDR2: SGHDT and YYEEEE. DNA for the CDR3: TGTGCCAGCAGCTTGGGTCGGGGAGGGCGATACACTGAAGCTTTCTTT. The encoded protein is CASSLGRGGRYTEAFF.

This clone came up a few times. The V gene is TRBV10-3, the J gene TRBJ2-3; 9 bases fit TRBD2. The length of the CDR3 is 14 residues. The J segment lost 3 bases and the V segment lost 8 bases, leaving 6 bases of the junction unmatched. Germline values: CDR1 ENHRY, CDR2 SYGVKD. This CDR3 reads CAIGGGRGTDTQYF. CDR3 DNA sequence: TGTGCCATCGGGGGCGGGAGGGGAACAGATACGCAGTATTTT.

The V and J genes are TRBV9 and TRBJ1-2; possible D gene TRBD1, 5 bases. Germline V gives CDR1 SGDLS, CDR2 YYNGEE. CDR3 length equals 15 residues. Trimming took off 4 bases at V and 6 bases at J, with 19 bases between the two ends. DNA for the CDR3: TGTGCCAGCAGCCCGCAGCGGGGGAGATGGGATGGCTACACCTTC. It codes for CASSPQRGRWDGYTF.

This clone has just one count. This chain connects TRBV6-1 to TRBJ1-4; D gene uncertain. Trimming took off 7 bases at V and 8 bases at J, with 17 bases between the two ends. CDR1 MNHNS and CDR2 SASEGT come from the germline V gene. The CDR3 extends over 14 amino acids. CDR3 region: CASKHSSGGEKLFF. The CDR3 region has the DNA TGTGCCAGCAAACACTCATCCGGAGGCGAAAAACTGTTTTTT.

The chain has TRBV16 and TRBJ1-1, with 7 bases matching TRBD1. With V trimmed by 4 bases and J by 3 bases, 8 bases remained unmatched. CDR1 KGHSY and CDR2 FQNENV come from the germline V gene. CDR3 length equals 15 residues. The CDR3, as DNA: TGTGCCAGCAGCCCCCCCGACAGGGACGACACTGAAGCTTTCTTT. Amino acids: CASSPPDRDDTEAFF. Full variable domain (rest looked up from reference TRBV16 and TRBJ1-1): GEEVAQTPKHLVRGEGQKAKLYCAPIKGHSYVFWYQQVLKNEFKFLISFQNENVFDETGMPKERFSAKCLPNSPCSLEIQATKLEDSAVYFCASSPPDRDDTEAFFGQGTRLTVV.

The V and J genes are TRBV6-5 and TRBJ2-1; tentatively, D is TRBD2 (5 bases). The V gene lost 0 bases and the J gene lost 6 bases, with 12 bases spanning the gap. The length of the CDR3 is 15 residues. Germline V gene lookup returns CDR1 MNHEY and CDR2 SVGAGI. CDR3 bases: TGTGCCAGCAGTTACTCGATCCAGCGGAGCAATGAGCAGTTCTTC. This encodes CASSYSIQRSNEQFF.

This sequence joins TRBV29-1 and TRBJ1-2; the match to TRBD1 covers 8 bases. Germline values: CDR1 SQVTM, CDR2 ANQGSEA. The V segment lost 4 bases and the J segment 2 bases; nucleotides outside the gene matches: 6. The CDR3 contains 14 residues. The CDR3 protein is CSVVSGGINYGYTF. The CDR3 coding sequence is TGCAGCGTTGTGTCAGGGGGCATAAACTATGGCTACACCTTC.

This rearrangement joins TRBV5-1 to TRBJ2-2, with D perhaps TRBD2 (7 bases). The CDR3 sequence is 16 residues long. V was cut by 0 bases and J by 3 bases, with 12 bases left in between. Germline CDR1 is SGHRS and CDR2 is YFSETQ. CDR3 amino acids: CASSLEWGGDTGELFF. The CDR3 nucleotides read TGCGCCAGCAGCTTGGAATGGGGGGGCGACACCGGGGAGCTGTTTTTT.

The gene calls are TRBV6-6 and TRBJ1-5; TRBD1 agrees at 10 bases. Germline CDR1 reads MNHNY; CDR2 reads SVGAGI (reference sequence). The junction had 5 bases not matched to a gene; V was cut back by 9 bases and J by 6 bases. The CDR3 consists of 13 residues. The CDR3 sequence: CASSRTGGQPQHF. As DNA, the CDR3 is TGTGCCAGTTCACGGACAGGGGGTCAGCCCCAGCATTTT.